The rows below give T cell receptor beta chains drawn from one sample of a study of OX40 agonist ivuxolimab in advanced cancers. Assay: immunoSEQ multiplex PCR; the TCRdb copy retains only in-frame clones and omits some. The sample has around 76,000 clones, approximately 88% seen once. The starting material was CD4+ or CD8+ T cells sorted from blood, obtained in a trial of the OX40 agonist ivuxolimab. The receptors stem from an adult with an advanced solid tumor such as melanoma, head and neck, liver or kidney cancer. CDR3s include the opening cysteine and the closing phenylalanine or tryptophan. The D gene is left open where the match is weak. Clone size is given for some rows only: seen once, a few or many times, or a class if the clone is expanded.

len	v_gene	d_gene	abundance	j_gene	CDR3nt	CDR3aa
16	TRBV25-1	.	.	TRBJ2-3	TGTGCCAGCAGTCCCGGACCAAGGAGGCACACAGATACGCAGTATTTT	CASSPGPRRHTDTQYF
15	TRBV19	.	once	TRBJ1-1	TGTGCCAGTAGTATGGACCCTAAACCATACACTGAAGCTTTCTTT	CASSMDPKPYTEAFF
18	TRBV7-2	TRBD2	.	TRBJ2-4	TGTGCCAGCAGCTACGGGACTAGCGGGAGGCAAGCCAAAAACATTCAGTACTTC	CASSYGTSGRQAKNIQYF
14	TRBV10-3	.	.	TRBJ2-7	TGTGCCATCAGTGACTCGATGGTGAGAATCGAGCAGTACTTC	CAISDSMVRIEQYF
15	TRBV7-7	TRBD2	.	TRBJ2-7	TGTGCTAGCAGCTTAGCGGGCAGGGCCACCTACGAGCAGTACTTC	CASSLAGRATYEQYF
15	TRBV9	TRBD2	.	TRBJ2-1	TGTGCCAGCAGCGTCCTTAGCGGGCTCTACAATGAGCAGTTCTTC	CASSVLSGLYNEQFF
13	TRBV6-1	.	.	TRBJ1-1	TGTGCCAGCACGCGGGGTTTCAACACTGAAGCTTTCTTT	CASTRGFNTEAFF
13	TRBV7-2	.	.	TRBJ1-1	TGTGCCAGCAGCACCCTCGGGGGCTCTGAAGCTTTCTTT	CASSTLGGSEAFF
14	TRBV5-1	TRBD1	once	TRBJ2-1	TGCGCCAGCAGCTTGCAGGGGGCCGGGGATGAGCAGTTCTTC	CASSLQGAGDEQFF
15	TRBV5-4	TRBD1	.	TRBJ2-3	TGTGCCAGCAGCGACCCGGGACAGGAGGCAGATACGCAGTATTTT	CASSDPGQEADTQYF
17	TRBV28	.	.	TRBJ1-6	TGTGCCAGCAAAGCCCGCCCCACCCAGGGTTTGGGTTCACCCCTCCACTTT	CASKARPTQGLGSPLHF
16	TRBV5-5	TRBD1	.	TRBJ1-5	TGTGCCAGCAGCTTGGACCCGGGACAGGGTTACCAGCCCCAGCATTTT	CASSLDPGQGYQPQHF
15	TRBV15	.	.	TRBJ1-6	TGTGCCACCAGTCCCTGGGGGGGGTATAATTCACCCCTCCACTTT	CATSPWGGYNSPLHF
15	TRBV27	.	.	TRBJ2-3	TGTGCCAGCAGTAAGCTAGCTATTAGCACAGATACGCAGTATTTT	CASSKLAISTDTQYF
13	TRBV2	.	.	TRBJ1-1	TGTGCCAGCAGTGAAGTAAGGAAAACTGAAGCTTTCTTT	CASSEVRKTEAFF
11	TRBV10-3	.	.	TRBJ1-1	TGTGCCATCAGCGGGGACTTTGAAGCTTTCTTT	CAISGDFEAFF
13	TRBV6-1	.	.	TRBJ2-7	TGTGCCAGCATCCTCGGGACCTACAACGAGCAGTACTTC	CASILGTYNEQYF
14	TRBV5-5	.	.	TRBJ1-1	TGTGCCAGCAGCTTGGGACCCAGGAACACTGAAGCTTTCTTT	CASSLGPRNTEAFF
16	TRBV18	TRBD1	.	TRBJ2-7	TGTGCCAGCTCACTATACTCGGACAGGGGAATCAACGAGCAGTACTTC	CASSLYSDRGINEQYF
16	TRBV5-1	TRBD1	.	TRBJ1-6	TGCGCCAGCAGCTATCAGGGGACAGATATTAATTCACCCCTCCACTTT	CASSYQGTDINSPLHF
12	TRBV13	.	.	TRBJ2-3	TGTGCCAGCAGCACGATCACAGATACGCAGTATTTT	CASSTITDTQYF
12	TRBV29-1	TRBD1	.	TRBJ2-7	TGCAGCGTACCGGGACAGGCGTACGAGCAGTACTTC	CSVPGQAYEQYF
15	TRBV5-6	.	once	TRBJ1-1	TGTGCCAGCAGCTTGGGGTTACAGGGATACACTGAAGCTTTCTTT	CASSLGLQGYTEAFF
13	TRBV7-2	.	.	TRBJ2-7	TGTGCCAGCAGCGATACTAGATCCTACGAGCAGTACTTC	CASSDTRSYEQYF
18	TRBV6-4	TRBD2	.	TRBJ2-7	TGTGCCAGCAGTGACCTAAACGTAGCGGGAGGGCGCACGTACGAGCAGTACTTC	CASSDLNVAGGRTYEQYF
13	TRBV5-1	.	.	TRBJ2-2	TGCGCCAGCAGCTCTTGGGACACCGGGGAGCTGTTTTTT	CASSSWDTGELFF
15	TRBV5-1	.	.	TRBJ2-5	TGCGCCAGCAGCTTGGCCGGGACGGTAGAAGAGACCCAGTACTTC	CASSLAGTVEETQYF
13	TRBV2	.	.	TRBJ2-7	TGTGCCAGCCGGCCCCCCAGCTCCTACGAGCAGTACTTC	CASRPPSSYEQYF
12	TRBV2	.	.	TRBJ2-1	TGTGCCAGCAGGGCTGCTGGGGTTGAGCAGTTCTTC	CASRAAGVEQFF
14	TRBV6-1	.	.	TRBJ1-4	TGTGCCAGCAGAACGGCGGCAACTAATGAAAAACTGTTTTTT	CASRTAATNEKLFF
14	TRBV28	.	.	TRBJ1-2	TGTGCCAGCAGGTCTCGCCAGGGCGCCTATGGCTACACCTTC	CASRSRQGAYGYTF
14	TRBV10-3	.	.	TRBJ2-5	TGTGCCATCAGTGAGAGGAACATCCAAGAGACCCAGTACTTC	CAISERNIQETQYF
15	TRBV4-1	TRBD1	.	TRBJ1-2	TGCGCCAGCAGCCAAGGACAGGGGGCCGACTATGGCTACACCTTC	CASSQGQGADYGYTF
16	TRBV4-1	.	.	TRBJ1-4	TGCGCCAGCAGCCAAGATTCGGGAGCAACTAATGAAAAACTGTTTTTT	CASSQDSGATNEKLFF
17	TRBV5-5	.	.	TRBJ2-2	TGTGCCAGCAGCTTGCAGGGGGGACTTTCGAACACCGGGGAGCTGTTTTTT	CASSLQGGLSNTGELFF
10	TRBV5-8	.	.	TRBJ1-3	TGTGCCAGCAGCTTACACACCATATATTTT	CASSLHTIYF
16	TRBV6-5	TRBD1	.	TRBJ1-4	TGTGCCAGCAGTTCTTACCCGACAGGGGGAGATGAAAAACTGTTTTTT	CASSSYPTGGDEKLFF
14	TRBV5-1	.	.	TRBJ2-4	TGCGCCAGCAGCTTGACGGGGGCCAAAAACATTCAGTACTTC	CASSLTGAKNIQYF
14	TRBV7-6	TRBD1	.	TRBJ2-5	TGTGCCAGCAGGTCCACAGGGGGCCGGGGGACCCAGTACTTC	CASRSTGGRGTQYF
12	TRBV6-5	.	.	TRBJ2-7	TGTGCCAGCAGTTCGACAGGTCCCAAGCAGTACTTC	CASSSTGPKQYF
16	TRBV11-2	TRBD2	.	TRBJ2-5	TGTGCCAGCAGCTTAAATTCTGGGAGGGGAAGAGAGACCCAGTACTTC	CASSLNSGRGRETQYF
15	TRBV5-1	.	.	TRBJ2-3	TGCGCCAGCAGCTTCCGACAGGGAGGGCCAGATACGCAGTATTTT	CASSFRQGGPDTQYF
13	TRBV5-1	.	.	TRBJ2-7	TGCGCCAGCAGCCTCAGGGACGACCGGGTCCAGTACTTC	CASSLRDDRVQYF
14	TRBV4-2	.	.	TRBJ2-7	TGTGCCAGCAGCCAAGAGAGTAGGAGTTACGAGCAGTACTTC	CASSQESRSYEQYF
15	TRBV28	.	.	TRBJ2-7	TGTGCCAGCAGTTTATATGTAGAGACAGGCTACGAGCAGTACTTC	CASSLYVETGYEQYF
17	TRBV18	TRBD1	once	TRBJ2-2	TGTGCCAGCTCACCAAGAGGGACAGTACTCAACACCGGGGAGCTGTTTTTT	CASSPRGTVLNTGELFF
17	TRBV27	TRBD1	.	TRBJ2-2	TGTGCCAGCAGTTTTCCGACAGGGACCCATATGACCGGGGAGCTGTTTTTT	CASSFPTGTHMTGELFF
13	TRBV28	.	.	TRBJ2-7	TGTGCCAGTAGCACTTCGTGGGCGTACGAGCAGTACTTC	CASSTSWAYEQYF
19	TRBV4-1	TRBD1	.	TRBJ2-1	TGCGCCAGCAGCCAAGATGTGGTTCGGAGGACAGGGGGCCGAAAAGGGCAGTTCTTC	CASSQDVVRRTGGRKGQFF
12	TRBV7-9	.	few	TRBJ1-5	TGTGCCAGCAGGAAAGACCAACAGCCCCAGCATTTT	CASRKDQQPQHF